This TCR beta chain was identified during a study of blood T cells in healthy people across ages. Regarding the study as a whole: Across the age range, TCR beta diversity per million T cells fell in a roughly linear way.

Germline CDR1 and CDR2: SGDLS and YYNGEE. The CDR3 has 16 amino acids. J was trimmed by 4 bases and V by 4 bases; bases with no gene match: 11. As to this clonotype: Its antigen is not identified.

A second PCR of roughly 6 to 12 cycles used a sample-barcoded 5' primer and a J-beta primer mix. Each cDNA molecule received a tag from a template-switch adaptor that had 12 random nucleotides. MiXCR, applied by TCRdb to the 5' RACE reads, yields one record per CDR3 protein. The profile shows 1.5 million to 2 million distinct CDR3 sequences, roughly two fifths of them singletons. The TCR comes from a human donor in good health. The chain combines TRBV9 with TRBJ2-5; 9 bases match TRBD2. The sequencing input was blood. In DNA form, the CDR3 reads TGTGCCAGCAGCTTCAAAGCGGGGGGCGCGGGAGAGACCCAGTACTTC. Its translation is CASSFKAGGAGETQYF.